This TCR beta chain was documented in a study of OX40 agonist ivuxolimab in advanced cancers. Across the study: Of the participants, under 50% had some prior anti-PD-1, anti-PD-L1 or anti-CTLA-4 therapy, which was allowed. Partial responses were achieved by three patients, of whom one had hepatocellular carcinoma and two had cutaneous melanoma. General observations from the study: With doses of 0.1 to 3.0 mg/kg, CD4+ and CD8+ blood T cells had undergone clonal expansion by week 6. Expanded clones were, on average, more numerous in CD8+ T cells than in CD4+.

As regards this clone: Its specificity is unknown.

This CDR3 spans 20 amino acids. J lost 3 bases, V lost 0 bases, and 14 bases had no gene match. The germline V gene encodes CDR1 MRHNA and CDR2 SNTAGT. Assay: immunoSEQ multiplex PCR; the TCRdb copy retains only in-frame clones and omits some. Among about 67,000 clones listed, approximately 93% were seen once. The sequence derives from an adult with an advanced solid tumor such as melanoma, head and neck, liver or kidney cancer. Specimen: CD4+ or CD8+ T cells sorted from blood, collected in a trial of the OX40 agonist ivuxolimab. The rearrangement uses TRBV6-4 and TRBJ2-2; TRBD1 matches 9 bases. Here the CDR3 DNA reads TGTGCCAGCAGTGACTCCTCGACAGGGGGGAGGATAGGCTACACCGGGGAGCTGTTTTTT. This sequence encodes CASSDSSTGGRIGYTGELFF.